This T cell receptor beta chain appears in the sequencing data of a study of cytomegalovirus exposure and HLA in healthy donors. Study findings and constraints: Earlier results showed most TCR beta V segments being productive about 90% or about 30% of the time.

Each donor's status was that of a healthy bone marrow donor. Donors likely had unrecorded immune exposures despite being nominally healthy when sampled. It was with 60 Vbeta and 13 Jbeta primers that the PCR ran. Under the authors' procedure: It was a later analysis that counted roughly 80 million unique TCR beta chains, of which approximately 9.9 million were shared. Only in-frame clones appear in the TCRdb table, and some are missing; sequencing was by immunoSEQ multiplex PCR. V, J and clone size reflect that table, while D and trimming were determined from the DNA. This table holds 150,000 to 200,000 clones, roughly 79% found once. Remarks on this clone: The antigen remains undetermined.

Germline CDR1 SGHNT, CDR2 YYREEE (reference sequence). V was clipped by 4 bases and J by 2 bases, with 18 bases between them. The CDR3 spans 16 residues. The origin of this receptor is a man between 18 and 35 years old in good health and CMV-seropositive. The V and J genes are TRBV5-4 and TRBJ1-1, with D possibly being TRBD1 (5 bases). The sample consisted of PBMCs. The CDR3 sequence: CASSRFSRGGNTEAFF. Written as DNA, the CDR3 is TGTGCCAGCAGCCGGTTCAGCCGGGGGGGAAACACTGAAGCTTTCTTT.